The 3 T cell receptor beta chains presented below share a single source sample, sequenced in a study of blood T cell repertoires in COVID-19. The protocol was immunoSEQ multiplex PCR, while the TCRdb copy is restricted to in-frame clones and leaves out a portion. The sample yields 90,000 to 140,000 clones, about 85% seen once. The sequenced sample was peripheral blood. The receptors were gathered from a man aged 50 to 60 with acute or convalescent COVID-19.

The V call is TRBV6-5, the J call TRBJ1-2; 9 positions agree with TRBD1. CDR3 size: 15 residues. Germline V lookup: CDR1 MNHEY, CDR2 SVGAGI. The trim removed 5 bases at V and 5 bases at J, leaving 9 bases unmatched. Here the CDR3 DNA reads TGTGCCAGCAGTCCAATCCGGGACAGGGTTTATGGCTACACCTTC. The encoded protein is CASSPIRDRVYGYTF.

The chain links TRBV7-2 to TRBJ2-1; tentative D call: TRBD1 (5 bases). In germline, CDR1 is SGHTA, CDR2 FQGNSA. The CDR3 runs 15 residues. Trimming took off 4 bases at V and 0 bases at J, with 10 bases between the two ends. The CDR3 loop is CASSWGASSYNEQFF. CDR3 sequence (DNA): TGTGCCAGCAGCTGGGGCGCCAGCTCCTACAATGAGCAGTTCTTC.

The chain has TRBV6-5 and TRBJ2-7; the match to TRBD1 covers 11 bases. Germline CDR1 reads MNHEY; CDR2 reads SVGAGI. This CDR3 has 16 residues. The J segment lost 2 bases and the V segment lost 3 bases, leaving 6 bases of the junction unmatched. The CDR3 region is CASSYGGQGAAYEQYF. For the CDR3, the DNA is TGTGCCAGCAGTTATGGCGGACAGGGGGCGGCCTACGAGCAGTACTTC.